The next 2 T cell receptor beta chains were all read from a single sample in a study of blood T cell repertoires in COVID-19. The repertoire was sequenced with immunoSEQ multiplex PCR; TCRdb's copy has only in-frame clones and lacks some. In the table there are about 210,000 clones, about 86% of which are singletons. Sequenced material: PBMCs or T cells enriched from blood (not recorded which). The receptors were sampled from a woman aged 45 to 65 with acute COVID-19.

The chain recombines TRBV13 with TRBJ2-7, with D perhaps TRBD1 (6 bases). Trimming stripped 5 bases from V and 10 bases from J, with 15 bases between. Germline CDR1 and CDR2: PRHDT and FYEKMQ (reference sequence). The CDR3 has 12 residues. This CDR3 reads CASSPTGKEQYF. For the CDR3, the DNA is TGTGCCAGCAGCCCTACAGGGAAGGAACAGTACTTC. Variable domain in full (rest from reference TRBV13 and TRBJ2-7): AAGVIQSPRHLIKEKRETATLKCYPIPRHDTVYWYQQGPGQDPQFLISFYEKMQSDKGSIPDRFSAQQFSDYHSELNMSSLELGDSALYFCASSPTGKEQYFGPGTRLTVT.

This chain uses TRBV10-3 with TRBJ2-1; 11 positions match TRBD2. The CDR3 contains 15 residues. V trimming: 7 bases; J trimming: 3 bases; junction bases outside the gene matches: 5. The germline V gene has CDR1 ENHRY and CDR2 SYGVKD. This chain's CDR3 is CAINGGTSGYNEQFF. DNA of the CDR3: TGTGCCATCAACGGAGGGACTAGCGGCTACAATGAGCAGTTCTTC.